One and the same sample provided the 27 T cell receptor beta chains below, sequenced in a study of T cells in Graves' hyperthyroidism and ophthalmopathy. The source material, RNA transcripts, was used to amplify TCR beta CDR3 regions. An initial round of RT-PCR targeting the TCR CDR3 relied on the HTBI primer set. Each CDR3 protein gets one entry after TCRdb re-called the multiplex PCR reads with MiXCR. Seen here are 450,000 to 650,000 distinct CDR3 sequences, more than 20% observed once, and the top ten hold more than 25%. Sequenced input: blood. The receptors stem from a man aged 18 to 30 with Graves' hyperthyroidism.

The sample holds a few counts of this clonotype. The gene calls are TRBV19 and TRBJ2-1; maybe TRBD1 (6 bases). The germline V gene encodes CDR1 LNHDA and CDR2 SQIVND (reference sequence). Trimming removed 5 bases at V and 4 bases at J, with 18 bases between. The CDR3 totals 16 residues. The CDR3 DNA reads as TGTGCCAGTAGTGTCAGCCCGGGACAACTATACAATGAGCAGTTCTTC. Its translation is CASSVSPGQLYNEQFF.

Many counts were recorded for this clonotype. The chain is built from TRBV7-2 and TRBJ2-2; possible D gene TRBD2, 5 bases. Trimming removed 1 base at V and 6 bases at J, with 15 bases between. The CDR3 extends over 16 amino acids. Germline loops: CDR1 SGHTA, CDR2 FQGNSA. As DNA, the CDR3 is TGTGCCAGCAGCTTAGGGCGCGGGCAGTCGGCCGGGGAGCTGTTTTTT. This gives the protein CASSLGRGQSAGELFF. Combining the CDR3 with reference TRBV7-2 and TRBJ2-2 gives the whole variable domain GAGVSQSPSNKVTEKGKDVELRCDPISGHTALYWYRQSLGQGLEFLIYFQGNSAPDKSGLPSDRFSAERTGGSVSTLTIQRTQQEDSAVYLCASSLGRGQSAGELFFGEGSRLTVL.

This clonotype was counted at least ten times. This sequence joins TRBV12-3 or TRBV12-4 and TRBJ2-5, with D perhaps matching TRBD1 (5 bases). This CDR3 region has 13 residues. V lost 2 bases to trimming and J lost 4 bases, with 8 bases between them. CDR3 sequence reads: CASSLSGAETQYF. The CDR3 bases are TGTGCCAGCAGTTTATCTGGGGCAGAGACCCAGTACTTC.

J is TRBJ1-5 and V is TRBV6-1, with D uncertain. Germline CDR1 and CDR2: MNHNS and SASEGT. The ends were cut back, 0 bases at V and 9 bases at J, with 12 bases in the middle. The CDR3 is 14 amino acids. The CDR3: CASSEAPTSWPQHF. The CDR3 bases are TGTGCCAGCAGTGAAGCGCCGACCTCTTGGCCCCAGCATTTT.

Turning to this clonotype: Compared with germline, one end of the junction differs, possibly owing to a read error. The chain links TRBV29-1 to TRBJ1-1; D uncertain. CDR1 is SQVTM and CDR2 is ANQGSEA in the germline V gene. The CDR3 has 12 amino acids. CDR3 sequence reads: CSIYQQDTDAFF. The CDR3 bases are TGCAGCATTTATCAACAAGACACTGACGCTTTCTTT.

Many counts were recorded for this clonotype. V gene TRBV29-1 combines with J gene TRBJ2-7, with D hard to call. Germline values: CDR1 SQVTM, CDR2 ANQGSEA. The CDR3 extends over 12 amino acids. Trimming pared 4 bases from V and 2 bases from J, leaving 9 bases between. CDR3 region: CSVGPTPYEQYF. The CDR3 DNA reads TGCAGCGTTGGACCGACTCCCTACGAGCAGTACTTC.

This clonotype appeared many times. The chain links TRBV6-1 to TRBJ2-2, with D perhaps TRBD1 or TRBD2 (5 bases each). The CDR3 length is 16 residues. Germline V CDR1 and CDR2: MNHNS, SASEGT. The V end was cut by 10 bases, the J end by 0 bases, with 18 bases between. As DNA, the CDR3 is TGTGCCACTAAGTACTGGGGGAGATCGAACACCGGGGAGCTGTTTTTT. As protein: CATKYWGRSNTGELFF.

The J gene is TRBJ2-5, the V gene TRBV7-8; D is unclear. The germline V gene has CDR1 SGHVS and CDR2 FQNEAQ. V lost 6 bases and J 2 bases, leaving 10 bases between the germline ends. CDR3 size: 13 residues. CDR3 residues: CASSWSRQETQYF. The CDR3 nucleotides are TGTGCCAGCAGTTGGAGCCGACAAGAGACCCAGTACTTC.

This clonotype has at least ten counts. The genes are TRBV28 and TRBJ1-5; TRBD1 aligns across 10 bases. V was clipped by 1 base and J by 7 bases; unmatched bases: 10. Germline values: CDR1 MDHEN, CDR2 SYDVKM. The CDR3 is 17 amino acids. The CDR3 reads CASSLFPTGGAHQPQHF. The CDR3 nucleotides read TGTGCCAGCAGTTTATTTCCGACAGGGGGCGCACACCAGCCCCAGCATTTT.

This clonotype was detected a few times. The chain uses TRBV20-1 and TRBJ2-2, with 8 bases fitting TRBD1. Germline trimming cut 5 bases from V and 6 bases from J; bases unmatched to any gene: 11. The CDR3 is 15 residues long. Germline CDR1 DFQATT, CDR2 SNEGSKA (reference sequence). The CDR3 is CSAYSPGQVPGELFF. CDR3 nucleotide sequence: TGCAGTGCTTACTCCCCGGGACAGGTACCCGGGGAGCTGTTTTTT.

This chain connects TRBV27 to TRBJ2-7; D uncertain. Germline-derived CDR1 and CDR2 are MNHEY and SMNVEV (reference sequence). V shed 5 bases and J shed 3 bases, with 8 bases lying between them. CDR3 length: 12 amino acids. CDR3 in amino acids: CASSDSLYEQYF. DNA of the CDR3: TGTGCCAGCAGTGACTCCCTCTACGAGCAGTACTTC.

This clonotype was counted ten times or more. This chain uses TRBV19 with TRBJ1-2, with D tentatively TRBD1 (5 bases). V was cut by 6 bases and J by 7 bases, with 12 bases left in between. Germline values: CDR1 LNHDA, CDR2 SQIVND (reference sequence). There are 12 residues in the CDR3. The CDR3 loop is CASRGQGTGYTF. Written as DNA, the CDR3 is TGTGCCAGTAGGGGGCAGGGAACTGGCTACACCTTC.

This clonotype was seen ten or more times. CDR3 sequence (DNA): TGTGCCAGCAGTACCGATGGGGGGTTCTCTGGAAACACCATATATTTT. Amino acids: CASSTDGGFSGNTIYF. This chain uses TRBV2 with TRBJ1-3, with D tentatively TRBD1 (5 bases). The germline V gene has CDR1 SNHLY and CDR2 FYNNEI. Trimming removed 5 bases at V and 0 bases at J, with 14 bases between. The CDR3 sequence is 16 residues long.

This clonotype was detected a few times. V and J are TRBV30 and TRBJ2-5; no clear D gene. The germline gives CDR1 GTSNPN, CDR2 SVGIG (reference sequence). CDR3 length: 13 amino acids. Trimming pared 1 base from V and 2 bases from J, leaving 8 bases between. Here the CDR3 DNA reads TGTGCCTGGAGTGCCGAGCAACAAGAGACCCAGTACTTC. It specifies CAWSAEQQETQYF.

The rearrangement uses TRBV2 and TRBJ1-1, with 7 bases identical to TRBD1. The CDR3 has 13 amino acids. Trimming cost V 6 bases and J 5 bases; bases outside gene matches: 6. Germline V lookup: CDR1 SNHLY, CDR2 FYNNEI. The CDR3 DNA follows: TGTGCCAGCAGACCCACAGGGGTGACTGAAGCTTTCTTT. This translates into CASRPTGVTEAFF.

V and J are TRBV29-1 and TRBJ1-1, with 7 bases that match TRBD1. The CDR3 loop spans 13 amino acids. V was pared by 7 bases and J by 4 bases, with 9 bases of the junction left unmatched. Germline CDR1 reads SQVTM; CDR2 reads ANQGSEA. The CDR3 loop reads CSASGGRGTEAFF. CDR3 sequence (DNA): TGCAGCGCATCAGGGGGACGGGGCACTGAAGCTTTCTTT.

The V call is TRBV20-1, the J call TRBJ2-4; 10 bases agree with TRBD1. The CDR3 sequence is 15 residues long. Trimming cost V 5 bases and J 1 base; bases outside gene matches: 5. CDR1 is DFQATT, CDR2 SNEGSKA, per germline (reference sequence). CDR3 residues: CSARWDRGAKNIQYF. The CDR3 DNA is TGCAGTGCTCGCTGGGACAGGGGTGCCAAAAACATTCAGTACTTC.

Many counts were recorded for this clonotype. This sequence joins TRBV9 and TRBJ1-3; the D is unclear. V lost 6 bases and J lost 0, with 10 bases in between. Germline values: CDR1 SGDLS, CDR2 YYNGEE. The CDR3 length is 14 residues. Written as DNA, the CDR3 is TGTGCCAGCAACATGGGGAACTCTGGAAACACCATATATTTT. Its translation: CASNMGNSGNTIYF. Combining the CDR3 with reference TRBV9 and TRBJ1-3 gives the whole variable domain DSGVTQTPKHLITATGQRVTLRCSPRSGDLSVYWYQQSLDQGLQFLIQYYNGEERAKGNILERFSAQQFPDLHSELNLSSLELGDSALYFCASNMGNSGNTIYFGEGSWLTVV.

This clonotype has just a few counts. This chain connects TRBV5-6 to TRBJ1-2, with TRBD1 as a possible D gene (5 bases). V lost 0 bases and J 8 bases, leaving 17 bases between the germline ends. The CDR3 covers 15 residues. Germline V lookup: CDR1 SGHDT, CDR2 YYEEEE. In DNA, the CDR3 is TGTGCCAGCAGCTTGGCGGGGCGGGCGGAAGAAGGCTACACCTTC. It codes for CASSLAGRAEEGYTF.

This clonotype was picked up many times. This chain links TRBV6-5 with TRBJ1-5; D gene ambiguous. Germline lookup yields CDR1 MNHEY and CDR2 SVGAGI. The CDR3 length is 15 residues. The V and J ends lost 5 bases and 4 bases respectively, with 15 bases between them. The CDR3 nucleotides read TGTGCCAGCAGTATCTTTCCGGGCTCTAATCAGCCCCAGCATTTT. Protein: CASSIFPGSNQPQHF.

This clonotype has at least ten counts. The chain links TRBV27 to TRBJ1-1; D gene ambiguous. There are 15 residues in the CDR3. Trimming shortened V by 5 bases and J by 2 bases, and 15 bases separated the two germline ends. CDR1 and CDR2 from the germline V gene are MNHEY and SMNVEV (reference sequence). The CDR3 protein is CASSITGPTNTEAFF. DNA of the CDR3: TGTGCCAGCAGTATCACCGGGCCCACCAACACTGAAGCTTTCTTT.

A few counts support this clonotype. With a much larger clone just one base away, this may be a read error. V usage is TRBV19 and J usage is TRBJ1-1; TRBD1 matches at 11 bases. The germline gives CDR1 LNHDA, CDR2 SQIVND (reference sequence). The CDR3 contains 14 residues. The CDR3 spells CASGTGGLNTEACF. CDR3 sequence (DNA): TGTGCCAGTGGGACAGGGGGTTTGAACACTGAAGCTTGCTTT. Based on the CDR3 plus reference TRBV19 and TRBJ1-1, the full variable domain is DGGITQSPKYLFRKEGQNVTLSCEQNLNHDAMYWYRQDPGQGLRLIYYSQIVNDFQKGDIAEGYSVSREKKESFPLTVTSAQKNPTAFYLCASGTGGLNTEACFGQGTRLTVV.

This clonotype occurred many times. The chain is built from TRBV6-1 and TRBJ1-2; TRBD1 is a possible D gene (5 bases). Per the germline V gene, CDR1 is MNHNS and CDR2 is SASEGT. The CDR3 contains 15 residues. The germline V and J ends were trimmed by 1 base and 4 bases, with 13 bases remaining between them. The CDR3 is CASSEEEGNSYGYTF. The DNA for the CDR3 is TGTGCCAGCAGTGAAGAGGAGGGGAACAGCTATGGCTACACCTTC.

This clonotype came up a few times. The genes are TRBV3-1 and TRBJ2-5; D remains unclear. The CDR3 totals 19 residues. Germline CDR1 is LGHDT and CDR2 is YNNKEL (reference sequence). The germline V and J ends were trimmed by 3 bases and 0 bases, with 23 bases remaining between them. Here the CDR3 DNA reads TGTGCCAGCAGCCACCGTTCTCGGACGATAGGAAAATACCAAGAGACCCAGTACTTC. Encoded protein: CASSHRSRTIGKYQETQYF.

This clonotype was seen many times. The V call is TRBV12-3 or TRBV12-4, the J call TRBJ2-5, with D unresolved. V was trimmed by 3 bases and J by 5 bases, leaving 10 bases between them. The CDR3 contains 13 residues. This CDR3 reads CASSFNQEETQYF. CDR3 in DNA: TGTGCCAGCAGTTTTAACCAGGAGGAGACCCAGTACTTC.

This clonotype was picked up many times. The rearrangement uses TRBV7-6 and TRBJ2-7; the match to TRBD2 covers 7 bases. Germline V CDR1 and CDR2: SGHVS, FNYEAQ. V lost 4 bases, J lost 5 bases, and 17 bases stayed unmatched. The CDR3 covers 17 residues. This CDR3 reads CASSSIPRGDSGDEQYF. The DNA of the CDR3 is TGTGCCAGCAGCTCCATTCCCCGGGGGGATAGCGGCGACGAGCAGTACTTC.

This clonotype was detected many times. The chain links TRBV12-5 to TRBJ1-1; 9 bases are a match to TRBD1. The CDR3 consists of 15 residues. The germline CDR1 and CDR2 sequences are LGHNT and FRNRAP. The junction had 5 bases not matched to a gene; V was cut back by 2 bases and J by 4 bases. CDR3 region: CASGLFLTGGTEAFF. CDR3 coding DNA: TGTGCTAGTGGTTTGTTCTTGACAGGGGGCACTGAAGCTTTCTTT. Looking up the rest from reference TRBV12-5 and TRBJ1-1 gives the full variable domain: DARVTQTPRHKVTEMGQEVTMRCQPILGHNTVFWYRQTMMQGLELLAYFRNRAPLDDSGMPKDRFSAEMPDATLATLKIQPSEPRDSAVYFCASGLFLTGGTEAFFGQGTRLTVV.